This TCR beta chain was recovered during a study of CD8 T cells in ankylosing spondylitis. Study-wide points: Within matched ankylosing spondylitis synovial fluid, disease-linked clones were reportedly significantly enriched. Reactive arthritis synovial fluid and blood previously showed some of these motif variants. A TCR beta motif of roughly eight highly homologous variants seemed to mark ankylosing spondylitis blood.

With respect to this clonotype: Its antigen is as yet unknown.

Quantitative 5'-RACE with molecular barcodes produced the TCR beta libraries. From the 5' RACE reads, TCRdb called clonotypes with MiXCR, one entry per CDR3 protein. The data contain roughly 670,000 distinct CDR3 sequences, about 20% of them singletons. Germline CDR1 reads SGHTA; CDR2 reads FQGNSA. V lost 2 bases and J lost 5; bases outside the gene matches: 11. The CDR3 has 16 amino acids. The sequence was obtained from a male donor with ankylosing spondylitis. Source material: blood, either unsorted or a sorted T cell fraction (not recorded which). The rearrangement uses TRBV7-2 and TRBJ1-1; TRBD1 aligns across 7 bases. The CDR3 DNA sequence: TGTGCCAGCAGCTTATCGAAGGGGGCTCTTTGGACTGAAGCTTTCTTT. This encodes CASSLSKGALWTEAFF.